This is a list of T cell receptor beta chains from one sample in a study of cytomegalovirus exposure and HLA in healthy donors. Here immunoSEQ multiplex PCR was the method, and the copy in TCRdb shows in-frame clones only, minus some. Of tens of thousands of clones in the sample, roughly 79% were seen once. The sample consisted of PBMCs. These receptors came from a female donor in good health and CMV-seronegative. The CDR3 runs from the conserved cysteine through the conserved F or W. D genes are given only for firm matches. The size field is filled for only some rows; it gives once, few, many or a size class.

d_gene,j_gene,v_gene,abundance,len,CDR3nt,CDR3aa
.,TRBJ1-1,TRBV6-6,.,14,TGTGCCAGCAGTTACTCGGAAATCAGGGATGAAGCTTTCTTT,CASSYSEIRDEAFF
TRBD1,TRBJ2-1,TRBV15,.,15,TGTGCCACCAGCCTGCCGGGACAGGGGGCCGATGAGCAGTTCTTC,CATSLPGQGADEQFF
TRBD1,TRBJ1-3,TRBV9,.,16,TGTGCCAGCAGCGCCTTAGGGGGCGACTCTGGAAACACCATATATTTT,CASSALGGDSGNTIYF
TRBD1,TRBJ1-2,TRBV19,.,15,TGTGCCAGTAGTATGGGGACAGGGGTCCCCTATGGCTACACCTTC,CASSMGTGVPYGYTF
.,TRBJ2-7,TRBV6-6,.,14,TGTGCCAGCAGGTTCCGGGACAAGACCTACGAGCGGTACTTC,CASRFRDKTYERYF
TRBD1,TRBJ1-4,TRBV29-1,.,13,TGCAGCACTACAGGGGGGACAAGTGAAAAACTGTTTTTT,CSTTGGTSEKLFF
.,TRBJ1-1,TRBV19,.,11,TGTGCCAGTAGTATAACAACTGAAGCTTTCTTT,CASSITTEAFF
.,TRBJ2-6,TRBV11-1,few,16,TGTGCCAGCAGCTGGGGGGTGGGCTCTGGGGCCAACGTCCTGACTTTC,CASSWGVGSGANVLTF
.,TRBJ1-2,TRBV27,.,12,TGTGCCACCCCACAGGGTTTCTGTGGCTACACCTTC,CATPQGFCGYTF
.,TRBJ2-1,TRBV5-4,.,16,TGTGCCAGCAGCTTGGGTGGGGGCGCCCGTCAGAATGAGCAGTTCTTC,CASSLGGGARQNEQFF
TRBD2,TRBJ2-7,TRBV28,.,16,TGTGCCAGCAGTTCCCCGGGACTAGCGGGGGGGTACGAGCAGTACTTC,CASSSPGLAGGYEQYF
.,TRBJ1-1,TRBV6-6,few,11,TGTGCCAGCAGACGGGACACTGAAGCTTTCTTT,CASRRDTEAFF
.,TRBJ1-3,TRBV2,.,14,TGTGCCAGCAGTGAAAGGTCGGGATCGAACACCATATATTTT,CASSERSGSNTIYF
TRBD2,TRBJ2-6,TRBV19,.,15,TGTGCCAGTAGTAAAAGGGACTATGGGGCCAACGTCCTGACTTTC,CASSKRDYGANVLTF
.,TRBJ2-7,TRBV4-1,.,13,TGCGCCAGCTCGGGTGAGGGGGCCTACGAGCAGTACTTC,CASSGEGAYEQYF
TRBD1,TRBJ1-4,TRBV30,.,13,TGTGCCTGGGGGACAGACTCTAATGAAAAACTGTTTTTT,CAWGTDSNEKLFF
TRBD1,TRBJ2-7,TRBV6-6,.,16,TGTGCCAGCAGTACCAGGACAGGCAATCCCCCCTACGAGCAGTACTTC,CASSTRTGNPPYEQYF
TRBD2,TRBJ2-1,TRBV5-1,.,16,TGCGCCAGCAGGCCTAGCGGGGGGGCCCTCTACAATGAGCAGTTCTTC,CASRPSGGALYNEQFF
.,TRBJ1-2,TRBV7-6,.,13,TGTGCCACTGGTGAGGGGGGGAACTATGGCTACACCTTC,CATGEGGNYGYTF
TRBD1,TRBJ2-2,TRBV19,.,15,TGTGCCAGTCTTCTTGGACAGGGGGTCCCCGGGGAGCTGTTTTTT,CASLLGQGVPGELFF
TRBD2,TRBJ2-3,TRBV9,.,16,TGTGCCAGCAGCGTCGAGGCGGGGGGATTCACAGATACGCAGTATTTT,CASSVEAGGFTDTQYF
.,TRBJ1-6,TRBV28,.,12,TGTGCCAGCAGTCTCCCCCCCTCACCCCTCCACTTT,CASSLPPSPLHF
.,TRBJ2-7,TRBV29-1,few,15,TGCAGCGTTGAAAATCCCAGGCCAGGCGCCTACGAGCAGTACTTC,CSVENPRPGAYEQYF
TRBD1,TRBJ1-2,TRBV6-6,.,15,TGTGCCAGTAGACCGGGACAGGGGAATGACTATGGCTACACCTTC,CASRPGQGNDYGYTF
TRBD1,TRBJ2-7,TRBV15,.,14,TGTGCCACCAGCATAAACAGGGGGCTCAACGAGCAGTACTTC,CATSINRGLNEQYF
.,TRBJ2-1,TRBV7-2,.,14,TGTGCCAGCAGCTTAGAAGCCGTTTACAATGAGCAGTTCTTC,CASSLEAVYNEQFF
TRBD1,TRBJ1-1,TRBV18,.,14,TGTGCCAGCTCACCTTGGGACAGGAACACTGAAGCTTTCTTT,CASSPWDRNTEAFF
TRBD1,TRBJ1-1,TRBV4-1,.,15,TGCGCCAGCAGCCAAGCGGGCCAGGGGGGCACTGAAGCTTTCTTT,CASSQAGQGGTEAFF
.,TRBJ2-3,TRBV5-1,.,16,TGCGCCAGCAGCTTGGGCGGTTCCTCTAGCACAGATACGCAGTATTTT,CASSLGGSSSTDTQYF
TRBD1,TRBJ2-7,TRBV5-4,.,14,TGTGCCAGCAGCCCCGGGACAGGACACTACGAGCAGTACTTC,CASSPGTGHYEQYF
TRBD2,TRBJ2-1,TRBV18,.,14,TGTGCCAGCTCCCCCGGGACTAACAACAATGAGCAGTTCTTC,CASSPGTNNNEQFF
.,TRBJ2-7,TRBV7-2,.,12,TGTGCCAGCAGCTTACAGGGAATCGAGCAGTACTTC,CASSLQGIEQYF
TRBD2,TRBJ2-5,TRBV5-4,.,15,TGTGCCAGCAGCGTGGGGGCGAGCGGGAGAGAGACCCAGTACTTC,CASSVGASGRETQYF
TRBD2,TRBJ2-3,TRBV6-1,.,14,TGTGCCAGCAGTATGCGGGGGGGCCCAGATACGCAGTATTTT,CASSMRGGPDTQYF
.,TRBJ2-3,TRBV4-3,.,14,TGCGCCAGCAGCCGATGGAGAGGCACAGATACGCAGTATTTT,CASSRWRGTDTQYF